These T cell receptor beta chains were read from a single sample in a study of OX40 agonist ivuxolimab in advanced cancers. The data were produced by immunoSEQ multiplex PCR, yet TCRdb's version contains in-frame clones alone and is incomplete. This table holds tens of thousands of clones, about 90% found once. Sequenced material: CD4+ or CD8+ T cells sorted from blood, taken in a trial of the OX40 agonist ivuxolimab. Receptors originate from an adult with an advanced solid tumor such as melanoma, head and neck, liver or kidney cancer. The conserved cysteine and the conserved F or W are not part of the CDR3 here. Each record gives: J gene, V gene, CDR3 protein.

TRBJ1-1 TRBV6-5 ASSYSPGIGNTEAF
TRBJ2-5 TRBV5-1 ASGRQGTIQETQY
TRBJ1-2 TRBV28 ATEDRGHGYT
TRBJ1-6 TRBV6-5 ASRTDRVTSPLH
TRBJ1-2 TRBV30 AWSGGRYGYT
TRBJ2-1 TRBV5-1 ASRGTFEAYNEQF
TRBJ2-1 TRBV4-2 ASSQDPAKYNEQF
TRBJ1-1 TRBV7-9 ASSLGNRPLTEAF
TRBJ2-5 TRBV4-2 ASSAGTSGSEETQY
TRBJ2-7 TRBV19 ASSRGTAVYEQY
TRBJ2-2 TRBV7-9 ASSPPGKNTGELF
TRBJ2-5 TRBV7-2 ASSPVGSGRALGETQY
TRBJ2-1 TRBV7-9 ASSPPGLAGSGEQF
TRBJ1-1 TRBV25-1 ASSPRGGNTEAF
TRBJ2-6 TRBV2 ASSLQGSLISGANVLT
TRBJ2-1 TRBV11-3 ASSLVGGLGNEQF
TRBJ2-6 TRBV2 ASRHLARGRAVGANVLT
TRBJ1-3 TRBV19 ASSIDSSGNTIY
TRBJ1-5 TRBV2 ASSEDQGAHQPQH
TRBJ1-3 TRBV5-1 ASSLGGSPISGNTIY
TRBJ1-5 TRBV27 ASSPWTGNARPQH
TRBJ2-7 TRBV11-3 ASSFEFGSGRVSYEQY
TRBJ1-2 TRBV29-1 SGQGYSGYT
TRBJ2-1 TRBV7-3 ASSLTGSSYNEQF
TRBJ2-1 TRBV6-5 ASSRGRNEQF
TRBJ2-2 TRBV19 ASSPGQGHRTGELF
TRBJ1-1 TRBV14 ASSQNRGGSAEAF
TRBJ1-5 TRBV2 ASSGDRGSQPQH